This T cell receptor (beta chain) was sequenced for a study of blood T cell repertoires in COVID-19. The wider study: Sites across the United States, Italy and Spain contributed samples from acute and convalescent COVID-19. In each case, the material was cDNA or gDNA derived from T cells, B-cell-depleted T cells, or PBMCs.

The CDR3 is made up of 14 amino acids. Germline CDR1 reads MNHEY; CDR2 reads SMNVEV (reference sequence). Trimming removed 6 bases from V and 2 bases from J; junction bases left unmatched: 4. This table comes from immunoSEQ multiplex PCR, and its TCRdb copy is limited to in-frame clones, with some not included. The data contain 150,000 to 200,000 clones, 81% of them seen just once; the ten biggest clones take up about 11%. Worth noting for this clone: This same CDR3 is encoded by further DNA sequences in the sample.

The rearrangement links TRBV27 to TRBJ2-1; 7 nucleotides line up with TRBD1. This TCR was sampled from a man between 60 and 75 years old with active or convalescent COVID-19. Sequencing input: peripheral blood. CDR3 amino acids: CASSRTGAYNEQFF. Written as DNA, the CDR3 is TGTGCCAGCAGCAGGACAGGTGCCTACAATGAGCAGTTCTTC.